A single sample gave rise to the 2 T cell receptor beta chains below, sequenced in a study of shared clonotypes between healthy human individuals. Method: immunoSEQ multiplex PCR; TCRdb's copy keeps in-frame clones and lacks some. The sample shows hundreds of thousands of clones, about three quarters of them seen only once. Sequencing was done on a sample of memory CD4+ T cells sorted from blood. Subset denoted: CD45RA-negative fraction. The receptors come from a woman under 40 in good health.

The chain couples TRBV2 to TRBJ1-1; 10 nucleotides match TRBD1. Germline values: CDR1 SNHLY, CDR2 FYNNEI. After removal of 3 bases from V and 4 bases from J, the junction contained 5 bases not matched to a gene. This CDR3 comprises 15 residues. CDR3 amino acids: CASSDDRGRGTEAFF. CDR3 bases: TGTGCCAGCAGTGATGACAGGGGGCGCGGCACTGAAGCTTTCTTT. The entire variable domain, with the rest obtained from reference TRBV2 and TRBJ1-1, is as follows: EPEVTQTPSHQVTQMGQEVILRCVPISNHLYFYWYRQILGQKVEFLVSFYNNEISEKSEIFDDQFSVERPDGSNFTLKIRSTKLEDSAMYFCASSDDRGRGTEAFFGQGTRLTVV.

The rearrangement uses TRBV7-2 and TRBJ2-1; D possibly corresponds to TRBD1 (5 bases). V was pared by 5 bases and J by 5 bases, with 13 bases between. The CDR3 contains 14 residues. Per germline, CDR1 SGHTA and CDR2 FQGNSA. CDR3: CASSKTGTDNEQFF. CDR3 in DNA: TGTGCCAGCAGCAAAACAGGAACCGACAATGAGCAGTTCTTC.